The clone carrying this T cell receptor beta chain was detected a few times. The data stem from a study of T-cell memory formation after mild COVID-19. Each CDR3 protein gets one entry after TCRdb re-called the 5' RACE reads with MiXCR. Found here are hundreds of thousands of distinct CDR3 sequences, 25% to 30% of them singletons; the top ten hold 13%. Input material: PBMCs or a T cell subset sorted from them (not recorded which). This sequence was found in an adult woman who had mild COVID-19 (a few samples of this study predate the infection). Cell type and time point are not known.

Here the CDR3 reads CASSGRGRVGETQYF. CDR3 bases: TGTGCCAGCAGCGGCAGGGGGCGGGTAGGAGAGACCCAGTACTTC. The V call is TRBV9, the J call TRBJ2-5; 8 bases are a match to TRBD1. The CDR3 loop spans 15 amino acids. Looked up from germline, CDR1 is SGDLS and CDR2 is YYNGEE. With V trimmed by 3 bases and J by 4 bases, 8 bases remained unmatched. Full variable domain (remainder filled in from reference TRBV9 and TRBJ2-5): DSGVTQTPKHLITATGQRVTLRCSPRSGDLSVYWYQQSLDQGLQFLIQYYNGEERAKGNILERFSAQQFPDLHSELNLSSLELGDSALYFCASSGRGRVGETQYFGPGTRLLVL.